One sample yielded the 31 T cell receptor beta chains listed below, sequenced in a study of T cells in Graves' hyperthyroidism and ophthalmopathy. TCR beta CDR3 region amplification was performed from RNA transcripts. The HTBI primer set drove a first-round RT-PCR of the TCR CDR3. TCRdb redid the calling of the multiplex PCR reads with MiXCR, one entry per CDR3 protein. The sample lists over 500,000 distinct CDR3 sequences, roughly 17% seen once, with 15% to 20% in the top ten. The sample taken for sequencing was blood. These TCRs come from a woman younger than 35 with Graves' ophthalmopathy.

At least ten counts were recorded for this clonotype. J is TRBJ2-5 and V is TRBV6-2 or TRBV6-3; D unresolved. Trimming cost V 6 bases and J 2 bases, with 19 bases left between them. The CDR3 is 16 residues long. Germline V CDR1 and CDR2: MNHEY, SVGEGT. This CDR3 is CASRGYSTAKQETQYF. The DNA for the CDR3 is TGTGCCAGCAGAGGCTACTCAACAGCAAAACAAGAGACCCAGTACTTC.

Many counts were recorded for this clonotype. The rearrangement links TRBV27 to TRBJ2-7, with TRBD2 matching over 13 bases. The germline V gene encodes CDR1 MNHEY and CDR2 SMNVEV (reference sequence). This CDR3 has 16 amino acids. V trimming: 5 bases; J trimming: 3 bases; junction bases outside the gene matches: 7. CDR3 DNA sequence: TGTGCCAGCAGTCCCCGAGGACTAGCGGGAGACTACGAGCAGTACTTC. This encodes CASSPRGLAGDYEQYF.

The chain joins TRBV20-1 to TRBJ1-1; a possible D gene is TRBD1 (5 bases). The V end was cut by 3 bases, the J end by 3 bases, with 17 bases between. The CDR3 spans 15 residues. Germline CDR1 is DFQATT and CDR2 is SNEGSKA (reference sequence). The CDR3 DNA sequence: TGCAGTGCTAGGCAGGGAATCATCATGGACACTGAAGCTTTCTTT. The encoded protein is CSARQGIIMDTEAFF.

V usage is TRBV19 and J usage is TRBJ1-5; D is perhaps TRBD1 (5 bases). With 7 bases removed from V and 2 bases from J, the gap between germline ends came to 12 bases. There are 14 residues in the CDR3. Germline CDR1 is LNHDA and CDR2 is SQIVND (reference sequence). The CDR3 DNA reads TGTGCCAGTAATCTCGGGGCCGGCAATCAGCCCCAGCATTTT. As protein: CASNLGAGNQPQHF. Full variable domain (outside the CDR3, taken from reference TRBV19 and TRBJ1-5): DGGITQSPKYLFRKEGQNVTLSCEQNLNHDAMYWYRQDPGQGLRLIYYSQIVNDFQKGDIAEGYSVSREKKESFPLTVTSAQKNPTAFYLCASNLGAGNQPQHFGDGTRLSIL.

This clonotype was observed many times. J is TRBJ2-7 and V is TRBV7-9; 10 positions agree with TRBD1. Germline loops: CDR1 SEHNR, CDR2 FQNEAQ (reference sequence). This CDR3 contains 19 residues. V was clipped by 1 base and J by 6 bases; unmatched bases: 18. The CDR3 coding sequence is TGTGCCAGCAGCTTAGATGAAGAGGGACAGGGGCCCTATTGGGTCGAGCAGTACTTC. This sequence encodes CASSLDEEGQGPYWVEQYF.

The chain employs TRBV19 and TRBJ2-2; D possibly matches TRBD1 or TRBD2 (6 bases each). Germline CDR1 LNHDA, CDR2 SQIVND (reference sequence). The CDR3 contains 16 residues. The ends were cut back, 2 bases at V and 3 bases at J, with 13 bases in the middle. CDR3 sequence (DNA): TGTGCCAGTAGTATAAGGGGGGACTCCTACACCGGGGAGCTGTTTTTT. Translation gives CASSIRGDSYTGELFF.

This clonotype was counted ten times or more. The chain employs TRBV11-2 and TRBJ2-7; perhaps TRBD2 as D (7 bases). Looked up from germline, CDR1 is SGHAT and CDR2 is FQNNGV. V dropped 5 bases and J dropped 7 bases, with 21 bases sitting between them. This CDR3 region has 15 residues. In nucleotides, the CDR3 is TGTGCCAGCAGCGATATATCGACAGGAGCGGGAGAGCAGTACTTC. The encoded protein is CASSDISTGAGEQYF.

Of note for this clonotype: A read error may explain this, as a much larger clone is one base away. The chain is built from TRBV10-3 and TRBJ1-2, with a weak D call TRBD1 (5 bases). CDR1 and CDR2 (germline): ENHRY, SYGVKD. The CDR3 runs 15 residues. V lost 7 bases to trimming and J lost 4 bases, with 19 bases between them. CDR3 in DNA: TGTGCCATCACCACCGGGATAGGGGATGCCTATGGCTACACCTTC. This translates into CAITTGIGDAYGYTF.

This clonotype came up a few times. The chain has TRBV20-1 and TRBJ2-4; TRBD1 agrees at 7 bases. Trimming cost V 1 base and J 6 bases; bases outside gene matches: 6. CDR1 and CDR2 (germline): DFQATT, SNEGSKA (reference sequence). This CDR3 has 14 residues. The CDR3, as DNA: TGCAGTGCTAGAGTCGACCCAGGGGGAAACATTCAGTACTTC. This sequence encodes CSARVDPGGNIQYF.

The J gene is TRBJ2-7, the V gene TRBV20-1; 7 bases agree with TRBD2. CDR1 and CDR2 (germline): DFQATT, SNEGSKA (reference sequence). This CDR3 contains 13 residues. As DNA, the CDR3 is TGCAGCACACTAGCGTCGGATTCCTACGAGCAGTACTTC. Translation gives CSTLASDSYEQYF.

This clonotype was recorded many times. The chain carries TRBV11-2 and TRBJ2-7; 13 nucleotides agree with TRBD2. The CDR3 contains 15 residues. The V gene end was trimmed by 4 bases and the J gene end by 5 bases; junction bases not matched to a gene: 5. Germline V gene sequence: CDR1 SGHAT, CDR2 FQNNGV. CDR3 DNA: TGTGCCAGCAGCTCCGGACTAGCGGGAGAACACGAGCAGTACTTC. Translating gives CASSSGLAGEHEQYF.

A word on this clonotype: Since a much larger clone is just one base distant, this may be a read error. The chain recombines TRBV9 with TRBJ2-7; 8 positions agree with TRBD1. V lost 3 bases, J lost 5 bases, and 7 bases stayed unmatched. This CDR3 has 14 residues. Germline V CDR1 and CDR2: SGDLS, YYNGEE. The CDR3 region has the DNA TGTGCCAGCAGCGCTGGACAGGGTATGAACGAGCAGTACTTC. Its protein product is CASSAGQGMNEQYF.

The chain combines TRBV7-9 with TRBJ2-1, with 7 bases that match TRBD2. Germline CDR1 and CDR2: SEHNR and FQNEAQ (reference sequence). The CDR3 loop spans 16 amino acids. The V gene end was trimmed by 5 bases and the J gene end by 8 bases; junction bases not matched to a gene: 15. The CDR3 DNA reads TGTGCCAGCAGCCCCCCCAGGGCGGGAGTTATCCATGAGCAGTTCTTC. It yields the protein CASSPPRAGVIHEQFF.

The V gene is TRBV25-1, the J gene TRBJ2-7, with D tentatively TRBD1 (6 bases). Germline CDR1 MGHDK, CDR2 SYGVNS. Trimming took off 3 bases at V and 0 bases at J, with 12 bases between the two ends. CDR3 size: 15 residues. The CDR3 bases are TGTGCCAGCAGTGATGCCGGGACATCCTCCTACGAGCAGTACTTC. Encoded protein: CASSDAGTSSYEQYF.

The table lists this clonotype with many counts. The chain couples TRBV7-9 to TRBJ1-2; TRBD1 matches at 8 bases. The CDR3 spans 16 residues. J gave up 8 bases and V 3 bases, and 14 bases lay outside the gene matches. Germline V gene data show CDR1 as SEHNR and CDR2 as FQNEAQ (reference sequence). CDR3 bases: TGTGCCAGCAGCTTCCTCCCTGACAGGGGCGCTCCCGGCTACACCTTC. Protein: CASSFLPDRGAPGYTF. The full variable domain, completed using reference TRBV7-9 and TRBJ1-2, is DTGVSQNPRHKITKRGQNVTFRCDPISEHNRLYWYRQTLGQGPEFLTYFQNEAQLEKSRLLSDRFSAERPKGSFSTLEIQRTEQGDSAMYLCASSFLPDRGAPGYTFGSGTRLTVV.

The sample holds many counts of this clonotype. This sequence joins TRBV13 and TRBJ2-1; D is possibly TRBD2 (5 bases). Germline values: CDR1 PRHDT, CDR2 FYEKMQ (reference sequence). The CDR3 sequence is 14 residues long. Trimming shortened V by 3 bases and J by 6 bases, and 12 bases separated the two germline ends. The CDR3 is CASSFWETGNEQFF. DNA for the CDR3: TGTGCCAGCAGCTTCTGGGAGACGGGCAATGAGCAGTTCTTC.

This clonotype was seen ten or more times. The J gene is TRBJ1-2, the V gene TRBV6-1; D is uncertain. CDR1 is MNHNS, CDR2 SASEGT, per germline. This CDR3 contains 15 residues. V was shortened by 1 base and J by 4 bases, with 13 bases between the two germline ends. CDR3 in amino acids: CASSEERALGYGYTF. The DNA of the CDR3 is TGTGCCAGCAGTGAAGAACGGGCACTGGGCTATGGCTACACCTTC.

The chain has TRBV29-1 and TRBJ2-7; 14 bases align to TRBD2. With 6 bases clipped from V and 6 bases from J, the junction kept 7 bases outside the gene matches. The CDR3 sequence is 14 residues long. Germline assignment: CDR1 SQVTM and CDR2 ANQGSEA. Written as DNA, the CDR3 is TGCAGCGTGCAGGGACTAGCGGGAGACGGCGAGCAGTACTTC. Protein: CSVQGLAGDGEQYF.

The table lists this clonotype with a few counts. The chain carries TRBV15 and TRBJ2-1; D remains unclear. V was cut by 0 bases and J by 5 bases, with 14 bases left in between. This CDR3 contains 16 residues. The germline V gene encodes CDR1 LNHNV and CDR2 YYDKDF (reference sequence). CDR3 amino acids: CATSRDWVPSDNEQFF. CDR3 bases: TGTGCCACCAGCAGAGATTGGGTCCCTTCCGACAATGAGCAGTTCTTC.

This clonotype showed up many times. V is TRBV7-3 and J is TRBJ2-5, with 8 nucleotides matching TRBD2. V gave up 5 bases and J gave up 2 bases; unmatched junction bases: 7. Looked up from germline, CDR1 is SGHTA and CDR2 is FQGTGA. The CDR3 sequence is 15 residues long. The CDR3 nucleotides read TGTGCCAGCAGCCCTCATGCGGGGGGACAAGAGACCCAGTACTTC. This encodes CASSPHAGGQETQYF.

This clonotype has just a few counts. The V gene is TRBV19, the J gene TRBJ1-2; weak D call: TRBD1 (6 bases). The germline CDR1 and CDR2 sequences are LNHDA and SQIVND (reference sequence). V lost 6 bases and J lost 9, with 14 bases in between. The CDR3 runs to 12 residues. CDR3 bases: TGTGCCAGTAGACGGGACAAAGGACGCTACACCTTC. This sequence encodes CASRRDKGRYTF.

Note on this clonotype: A much larger clonotype is one base distant, so this may be a read error. The rearrangement links TRBV7-2 to TRBJ1-1; 7 bases match TRBD1. The CDR3 runs to 15 residues. Germline CDR1 SGHTA, CDR2 FQGNSA. J gave up 7 bases and V 2 bases, and 10 bases lay outside the gene matches. In nucleotides, the CDR3 is TGTGCCAGCAGCTTATCACCGGGACAGAAAGATGAAGCTTTCTTT. Translating gives CASSLSPGQKDEAFF.

The chain recombines TRBV30 with TRBJ2-1; D unclear. The CDR3 spans 13 residues. Per the germline V gene, CDR1 is GTSNPN and CDR2 is SVGIG (reference sequence). V gave up 2 bases and J gave up 7 bases, with 12 bases separating them. The CDR3 spells CAWSQGPGNEQFF. In nucleotides, the CDR3 is TGTGCCTGGAGTCAAGGGCCTGGGAATGAGCAGTTCTTC. Combining the CDR3 with reference TRBV30 and TRBJ2-1 gives the whole variable domain SQTIHQWPATLVQPVGSPLSLECTVEGTSNPNLYWYRQAAGRGLQLLFYSVGIGQISSEVPQNLSASRPQDRQFILSSKKLLLSDSGFYLCAWSQGPGNEQFFGPGTRLTVL.

The chain combines TRBV10-3 with TRBJ2-1; the D is unclear. Deletions cut 4 bases from V and 5 bases from J, with 6 bases between. There are 12 residues in the CDR3. Germline CDR1 is ENHRY and CDR2 is SYGVKD. The CDR3 DNA is TGTGCCATCAGTGGGGAAAACAATGAGCAGTTCTTC. This encodes CAISGENNEQFF.

The CDR3 loop reads CASSPRPLGHSGNTIYF. CDR3 bases: TGTGCCAGCAGCCCGAGGCCCCTGGGACATTCTGGAAACACCATATATTTT. The rearrangement links TRBV7-2 to TRBJ1-3, with a weak D call TRBD1 (6 bases). Trimming took off 5 bases at V and 1 base at J, with 18 bases between the two ends. CDR3 length: 17 residues. In germline, CDR1 is SGHTA, CDR2 FQGNSA.

This clonotype was seen ten or more times. The chain carries TRBV2 and TRBJ1-4; a possible D gene is TRBD1 (6 bases). The CDR3 consists of 15 residues. V shed 9 bases and J shed 6 bases, with 20 bases lying between them. CDR1 is SNHLY, CDR2 FYNNEI, per germline. The CDR3 coding sequence is TGTGCCAGTTTGGCAGGGGCAGAGGAAGATGAAAAACTGTTTTTT. Translation: CASLAGAEEDEKLFF.

There are a few counts of this clonotype. This chain uses TRBV6-2 or TRBV6-3 with TRBJ1-2; unclear D gene. This CDR3 comprises 15 residues. The germline V gene has CDR1 MNHEY and CDR2 SVGEGT. V lost 4 bases and J 4 bases, leaving 16 bases between the germline ends. CDR3 sequence (DNA): TGTGCCAGCAGTTTAACCGGGAGGCCGGGCTATGGCTACACCTTC. This sequence encodes CASSLTGRPGYGYTF.

The rearrangement joins TRBV7-9 to TRBJ1-6; D call uncertain. Per the germline V gene, CDR1 is SEHNR and CDR2 is FQNEAQ (reference sequence). The CDR3 totals 14 residues. V was trimmed by 4 bases and J by 5 bases, leaving 9 bases between them. CDR3 in DNA: TGTGCCAGCAGCTACCGACGGGATAATTCACCCCTCCACTTT. Protein product: CASSYRRDNSPLHF.

This clonotype showed up just a few times. This chain joins TRBV20-1 and TRBJ2-2, with 8 bases that match TRBD2. This CDR3 is built from 17 residues. Germline-derived CDR1 and CDR2 are DFQATT and SNEGSKA (reference sequence). The ends lost 0 bases at V and 2 bases at J; junction bases unmatched: 8. The CDR3 DNA is TGCAGTGCTAGAGATCAGGGGCGGGGGGTTAACACCGGGGAGCTGTTTTTT. This codes for CSARDQGRGVNTGELFF.

With respect to this clonotype: This clone may be a read error of a much larger clone one base away. The chain joins TRBV20-1 to TRBJ2-1; 7 bases fit TRBD2. This CDR3 is 15 amino acids long. Germline CDR1 is DFQATT and CDR2 is SNEGSKA (reference sequence). V gave up 5 bases and J gave up 8 bases; unmatched junction bases: 15. The CDR3 DNA reads as TGCAGTGCTCGAGGACTAGTGGGAGATATCCATGAGCAGTTCTTC. Amino acid sequence: CSARGLVGDIHEQFF.

This clonotype was detected many times. The CDR3 region has the DNA TGTGCCAGCAGGGATACAGGGGGCATGGAGACCCAGTACTTC. Translation gives CASRDTGGMETQYF. V gene TRBV12-3 or TRBV12-4 combines with J gene TRBJ2-5; TRBD1 matches 9 bases. This CDR3 is 14 amino acids long. The ends lost 6 bases at V and 5 bases at J; junction bases unmatched: 7.